This paragraph covers one TCR beta chain sequence. As yet, its antigen is unknown. This sample stems from a study of shared clonotypes between healthy human individuals. Germline V lookup: CDR1 MNHEY, CDR2 SMNVEV (reference sequence). The CDR3 has 17 amino acids. V was cut by 5 bases and J by 2 bases, with 19 bases left in between. Generated by immunoSEQ multiplex PCR, the TCRdb table keeps only in-frame clones and is missing some. This table has around 600,000 clones, approximately 95% appearing once. The naive CD8 subset, CD45RO-negative cells positively selected for CCR7, excluded terminally differentiated effector memory CD45RA+ cells. The study's findings and limits: Generally, naive subsets came out with larger estimated richness than memory subsets.

What was sequenced was naive CD8+ T cells sorted from blood. V usage is TRBV27 and J usage is TRBJ2-1; D is perhaps TRBD2 (6 bases). This sequence was found in a woman under 40 in good health. The CDR3 DNA is TGTGCCAGCAGTCTCTTATACGGGAGACTCGCCTACAATGAGCAGTTCTTC. Residues: CASSLLYGRLAYNEQFF.